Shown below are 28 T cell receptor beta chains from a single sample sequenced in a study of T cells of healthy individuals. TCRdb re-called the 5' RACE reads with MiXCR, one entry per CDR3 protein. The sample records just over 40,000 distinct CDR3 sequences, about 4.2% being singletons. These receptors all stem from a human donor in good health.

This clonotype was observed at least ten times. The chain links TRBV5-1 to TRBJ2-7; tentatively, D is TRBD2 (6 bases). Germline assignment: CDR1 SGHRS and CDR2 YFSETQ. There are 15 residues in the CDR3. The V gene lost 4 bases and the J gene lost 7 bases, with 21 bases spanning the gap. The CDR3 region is CASSNEGLRSGEQYF. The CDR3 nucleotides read TGCGCCAGCAGCAATGAGGGACTCCGGAGCGGGGAGCAGTACTTC.

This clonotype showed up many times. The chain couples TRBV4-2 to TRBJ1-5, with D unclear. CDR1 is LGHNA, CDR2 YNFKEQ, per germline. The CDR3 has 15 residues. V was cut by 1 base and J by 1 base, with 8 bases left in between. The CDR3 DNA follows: TGTGCCAGCAGCCAAGTGTCTAGGAGCAATCAGCCCCAGCATTTT. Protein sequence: CASSQVSRSNQPQHF.

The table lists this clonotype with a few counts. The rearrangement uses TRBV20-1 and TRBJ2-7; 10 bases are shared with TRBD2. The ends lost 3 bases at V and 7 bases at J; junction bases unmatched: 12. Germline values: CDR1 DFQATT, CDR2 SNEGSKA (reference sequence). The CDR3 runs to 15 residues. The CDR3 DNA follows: TGCAGTGCTAGGGGAGTTCCGGGACTAGCGAGAGAGCAGTACTTC. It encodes CSARGVPGLAREQYF.

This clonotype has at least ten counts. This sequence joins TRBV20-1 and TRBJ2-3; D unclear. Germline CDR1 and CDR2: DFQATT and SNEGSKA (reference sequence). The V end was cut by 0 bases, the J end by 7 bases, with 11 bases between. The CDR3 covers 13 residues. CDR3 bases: TGCAGTGCTAGAGATCCCCTTCTTCATACGCAGTATTTT. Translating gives CSARDPLLHTQYF.

Here the CDR3 reads CSVEVRGIEAFF. The DNA of the CDR3 is TGCAGCGTTGAAGTCAGGGGCATTGAAGCTTTCTTT. The chain carries TRBV29-1 and TRBJ1-1, with D possibly matching TRBD1 (6 bases). Germline loops: CDR1 SQVTM, CDR2 ANQGSEA. The CDR3 covers 12 residues. V lost 1 base and J lost 7, with 10 bases in between.

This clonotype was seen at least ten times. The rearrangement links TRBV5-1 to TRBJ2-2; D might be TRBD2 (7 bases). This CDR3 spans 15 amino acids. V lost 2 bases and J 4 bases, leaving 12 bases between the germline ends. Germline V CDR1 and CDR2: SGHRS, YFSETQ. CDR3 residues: CASSLLGGPTGELFF. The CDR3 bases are TGCGCCAGCAGCTTACTCGGGGGGCCCACCGGGGAGCTGTTTTTT.

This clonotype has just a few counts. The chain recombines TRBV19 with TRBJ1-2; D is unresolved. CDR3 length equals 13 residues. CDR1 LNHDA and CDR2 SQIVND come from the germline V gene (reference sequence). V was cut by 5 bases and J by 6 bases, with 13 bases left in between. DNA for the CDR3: TGTGCCAGTAGTCCCAACCGGCTGGATGGCTACACCTTC. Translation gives CASSPNRLDGYTF.

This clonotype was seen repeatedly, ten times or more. CDR3 nucleotide sequence: TGCAGTGCGACTGAGCGGGACTGGTCCTACAATGAGCAGTTCTTC. It encodes CSATERDWSYNEQFF. The chain joins TRBV20-1 to TRBJ2-1; 7 bases are shared with TRBD2. J was trimmed by 1 base and V by 6 bases; bases with no gene match: 9. There are 15 residues in the CDR3. Germline V lookup: CDR1 DFQATT, CDR2 SNEGSKA (reference sequence).

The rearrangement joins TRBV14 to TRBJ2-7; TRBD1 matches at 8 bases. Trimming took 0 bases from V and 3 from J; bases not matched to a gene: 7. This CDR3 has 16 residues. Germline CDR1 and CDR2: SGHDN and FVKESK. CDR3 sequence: CASSQDRDRLLYEQYF. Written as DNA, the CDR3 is TGTGCCAGCAGCCAAGACCGGGACAGGTTACTCTACGAGCAGTACTTC.

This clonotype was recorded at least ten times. The chain's CDR3 is CSAVTGGEAKNIQYF. The CDR3 DNA reads as TGCAGTGCCGTCACAGGGGGCGAGGCCAAAAACATTCAGTACTTC. This rearrangement joins TRBV20-1 to TRBJ2-4; 9 bases are shared with TRBD1. Germline V gene data show CDR1 as DFQATT and CDR2 as SNEGSKA (reference sequence). The V gene end was trimmed by 6 bases and the J gene end by 1 base; junction bases not matched to a gene: 7. The CDR3 runs 15 residues.

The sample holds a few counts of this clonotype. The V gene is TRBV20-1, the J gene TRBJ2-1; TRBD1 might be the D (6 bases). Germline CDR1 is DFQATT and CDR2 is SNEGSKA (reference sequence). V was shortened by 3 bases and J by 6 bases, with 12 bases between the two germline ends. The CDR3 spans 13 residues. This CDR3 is CSARTLGGNEQFF. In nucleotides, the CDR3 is TGCAGTGCTAGGACACTAGGGGGCAATGAGCAGTTCTTC.

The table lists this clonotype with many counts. CDR3 nucleotides: TGTGCCAGCAGCTTTGGGCAGGTCGAGGGGGAGCTGTTTTTT. It is translated as CASSFGQVEGELFF. The gene calls are TRBV11-2 and TRBJ2-2; D is undetermined. Germline values: CDR1 SGHAT, CDR2 FQNNGV. V gave up 3 bases and J gave up 8 bases, with 13 bases separating them. The CDR3 length is 14 residues.

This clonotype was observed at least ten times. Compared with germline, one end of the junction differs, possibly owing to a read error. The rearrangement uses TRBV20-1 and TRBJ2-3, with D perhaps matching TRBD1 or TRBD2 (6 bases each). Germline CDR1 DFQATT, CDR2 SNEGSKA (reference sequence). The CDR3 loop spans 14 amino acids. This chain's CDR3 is CSANVPRGADTQYF. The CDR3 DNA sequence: TGCAGTGCCAATGTACCGAGGGGGGCAGACACGCAGTATTTT.

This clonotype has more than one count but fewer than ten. The chain's CDR3 is CASSLERGPYNEQFF. DNA of the CDR3: TGTGCCAGCAGCTTAGAGCGGGGCCCCTACAATGAGCAGTTCTTC. The chain carries TRBV7-2 and TRBJ2-1; TRBD2 agrees at 7 bases. J lost 2 bases, V lost 1 base, and 2 bases had no gene match. Germline CDR1 SGHTA, CDR2 FQGNSA. The CDR3 consists of 15 residues.

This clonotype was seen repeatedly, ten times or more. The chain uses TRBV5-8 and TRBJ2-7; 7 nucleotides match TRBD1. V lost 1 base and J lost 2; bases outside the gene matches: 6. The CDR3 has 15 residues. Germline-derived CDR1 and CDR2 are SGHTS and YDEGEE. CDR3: CASSLPRTGTYEQYF. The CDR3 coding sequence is TGTGCCAGCAGCTTGCCTAGGACAGGAACCTACGAGCAGTACTTC. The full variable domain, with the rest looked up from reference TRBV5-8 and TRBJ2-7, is EAGVTQSPTHLIKTRGQQATLRCSPISGHTSVYWYQQALGLGLQFLLWYDEGEERNRGNFPPRFSGRQFPNYSSELNVNALELEDSALYLCASSLPRTGTYEQYFGPGTRLTVT.

This CDR3 reads CATSRAYGTGPEQYF. The CDR3 DNA follows: TGTGCCACCAGCAGAGCATATGGGACAGGGCCCGAGCAGTACTTC. The chain carries TRBV15 and TRBJ2-7; the match to TRBD1 covers 9 bases. With 1 base clipped from V and 6 bases from J, the junction kept 7 bases outside the gene matches. The CDR3 loop spans 15 amino acids. The germline gives CDR1 LNHNV, CDR2 YYDKDF (reference sequence).

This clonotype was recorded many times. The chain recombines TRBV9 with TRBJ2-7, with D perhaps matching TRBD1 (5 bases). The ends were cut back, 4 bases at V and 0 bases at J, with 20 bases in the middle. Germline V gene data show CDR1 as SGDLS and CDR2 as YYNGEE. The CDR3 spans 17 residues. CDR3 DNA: TGTGCCAGCAGCCCCTATCCCCCAGGGCCAGGCTCCTACGAGCAGTACTTC. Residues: CASSPYPPGPGSYEQYF.

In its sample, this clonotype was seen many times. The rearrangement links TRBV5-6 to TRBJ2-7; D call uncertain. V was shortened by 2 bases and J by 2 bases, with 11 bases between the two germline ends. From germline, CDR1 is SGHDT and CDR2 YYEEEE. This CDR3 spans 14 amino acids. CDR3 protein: CASSFSWQTYEQYF. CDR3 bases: TGTGCCAGCAGCTTTAGTTGGCAGACCTACGAGCAGTACTTC.

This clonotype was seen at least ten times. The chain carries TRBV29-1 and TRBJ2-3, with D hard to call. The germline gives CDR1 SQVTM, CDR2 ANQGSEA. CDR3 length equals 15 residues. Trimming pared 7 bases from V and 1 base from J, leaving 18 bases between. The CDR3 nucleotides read TGCAGCGCGCGTACCGCAGGCGTAGGCACAGATACGCAGTATTTT. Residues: CSARTAGVGTDTQYF.

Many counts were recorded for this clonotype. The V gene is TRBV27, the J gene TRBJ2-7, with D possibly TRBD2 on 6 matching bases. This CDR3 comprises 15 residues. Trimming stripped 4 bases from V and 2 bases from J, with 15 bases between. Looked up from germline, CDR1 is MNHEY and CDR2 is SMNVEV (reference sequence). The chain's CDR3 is CASSWRVKSPYEQYF. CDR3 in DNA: TGTGCCAGCAGTTGGAGGGTAAAGTCCCCCTACGAGCAGTACTTC.

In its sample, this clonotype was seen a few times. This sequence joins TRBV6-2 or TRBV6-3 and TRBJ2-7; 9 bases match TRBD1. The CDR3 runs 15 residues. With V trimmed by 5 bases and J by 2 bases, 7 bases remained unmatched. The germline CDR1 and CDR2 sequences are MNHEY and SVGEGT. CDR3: CASSRQGEYTYEQYF. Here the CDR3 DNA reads TGTGCCAGCAGTCGACAGGGGGAATACACCTACGAGCAGTACTTC.

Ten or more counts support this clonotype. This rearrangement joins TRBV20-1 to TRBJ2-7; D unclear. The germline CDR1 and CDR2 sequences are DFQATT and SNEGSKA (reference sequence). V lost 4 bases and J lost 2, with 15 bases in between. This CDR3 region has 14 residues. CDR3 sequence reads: CSANPRQLPYEQYF. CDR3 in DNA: TGCAGTGCTAATCCGCGCCAGCTACCCTACGAGCAGTACTTC.

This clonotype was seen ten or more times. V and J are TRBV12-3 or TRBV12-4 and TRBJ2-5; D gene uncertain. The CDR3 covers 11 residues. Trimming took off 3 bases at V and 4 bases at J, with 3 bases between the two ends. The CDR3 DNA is TGTGCCAGCAGTTTTAGAGAGACCCAGTACTTC. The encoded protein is CASSFRETQYF.

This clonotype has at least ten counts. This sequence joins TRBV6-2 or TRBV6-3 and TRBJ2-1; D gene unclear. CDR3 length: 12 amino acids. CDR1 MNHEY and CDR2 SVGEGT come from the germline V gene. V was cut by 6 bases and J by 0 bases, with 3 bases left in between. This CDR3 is CASSHSYNEQFF. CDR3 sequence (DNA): TGTGCCAGCAGCCACTCCTACAATGAGCAGTTCTTC.

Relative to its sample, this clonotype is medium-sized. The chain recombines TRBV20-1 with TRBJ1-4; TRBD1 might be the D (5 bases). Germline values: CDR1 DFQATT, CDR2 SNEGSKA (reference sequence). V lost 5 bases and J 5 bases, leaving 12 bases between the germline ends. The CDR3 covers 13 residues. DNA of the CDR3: TGCAGTGCTCAGAGGGGCGAGAATGAAAAACTGTTTTTT. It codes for CSAQRGENEKLFF.

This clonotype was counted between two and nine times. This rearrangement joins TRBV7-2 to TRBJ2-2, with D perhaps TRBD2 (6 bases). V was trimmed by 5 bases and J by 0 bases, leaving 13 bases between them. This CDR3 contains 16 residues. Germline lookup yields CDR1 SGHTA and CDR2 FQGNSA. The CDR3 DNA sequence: TGTGCCAGCAGCCCCCGATGGGACTCGAACACCGGGGAGCTGTTTTTT. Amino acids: CASSPRWDSNTGELFF.

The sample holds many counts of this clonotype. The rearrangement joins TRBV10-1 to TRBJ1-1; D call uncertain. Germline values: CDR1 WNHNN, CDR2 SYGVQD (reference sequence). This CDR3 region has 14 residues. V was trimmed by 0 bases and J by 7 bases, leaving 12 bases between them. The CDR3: CASSESRGFSEAFF. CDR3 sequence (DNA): TGCGCCAGCAGTGAGTCGCGGGGTTTCAGTGAAGCTTTCTTT.

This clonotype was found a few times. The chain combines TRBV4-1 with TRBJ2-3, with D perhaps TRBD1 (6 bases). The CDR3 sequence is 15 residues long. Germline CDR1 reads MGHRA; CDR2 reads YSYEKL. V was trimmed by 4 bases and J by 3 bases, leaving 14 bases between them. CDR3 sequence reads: CASSLRDTVTDTQYF. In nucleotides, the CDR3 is TGCGCCAGCAGCCTCAGGGACACGGTAACAGATACGCAGTATTTT.